This TCR beta chain came from a study of cytomegalovirus exposure and HLA in healthy donors. Study-level points and caveats: Subsequent analysis found a tendency for first-cohort TCR clusters to co-occur within the approximately 130 validation repertoires. Accounts indicate the classifier identified cytomegalovirus status with strong specificity and sensitivity. The majority of TCR sequences were rare, yet some public TCRs appeared in many donors.

The J segment lost 6 bases and the V segment lost 3 bases, leaving 4 bases of the junction unmatched. The V gene's germline CDR1 is GTSNPN and CDR2 SVGIG (reference sequence). The length of the CDR3 is 13 residues. Donors came from a validation cohort of approximately 110 subjects, distinct from the first 666-subject cohort. Here immunoSEQ multiplex PCR was the method, and the copy in TCRdb shows in-frame clones only, minus some. The table lists fewer than 200,000 clones, about nine tenths of them singletons. The sample holds one count of this clone. Its antigen remains unidentified. The clonotype was recovered from a man between 18 and 35 years old in good health and CMV-seropositive. V usage is TRBV30 and J usage is TRBJ1-5, with TRBD1 matching over 8 bases. Sequencing input: PBMCs. The CDR3 loop reads CAWSPGGGQPQHF. The CDR3 region has the DNA TGTGCCTGGAGCCCAGGGGGCGGTCAGCCCCAGCATTTT.